The T cell receptor (beta chain) described here comes from a study of blood T cell repertoires in COVID-19. V was clipped by 5 bases and J by 6 bases, with 17 bases between them. The CDR3 consists of 15 residues. Germline V gene sequence: CDR1 SGHAT, CDR2 FQDESV (reference sequence). The table came from immunoSEQ multiplex PCR; TCRdb's copy has only in-frame clones and leaves some out. The sample yields around 230,000 clones, approximately 82% seen once. The source of this sequence is a middle-aged man who had recovered from COVID-19. This chain joins TRBV11-1 and TRBJ2-4, with D tentatively TRBD1 (7 bases). The sequenced material came from PBMCs or T cells enriched from blood (not recorded which). In nucleotides, the CDR3 is TGTGCCAGCAGCCCAGGGGGGAACGGACTAAACATTCAGTACTTC. Translated, it gives CASSPGGNGLNIQYF.